This record covers a single T cell receptor (beta chain). This sample was taken from a study of blood T cell repertoires in COVID-19. As for the study in general: In each case, the material was cDNA or gDNA derived from T cells, B-cell-depleted T cells, or PBMCs.

Study processing details: Estimation of nucleated cell counts was performed using reference gene primer amplification. The repertoire was sequenced with immunoSEQ multiplex PCR; TCRdb's copy has only in-frame clones and lacks some. V, J and clone size are taken as reported in that table, and D and trimming were inferred from the DNA itself. The data contain about 50,000 clones, over 80% of them singletons. CDR3 size: 11 residues. The ends were cut back, 10 bases at V and 4 bases at J, with 10 bases in the middle. Germline V gives CDR1 LNHDA, CDR2 SQIVND (reference sequence). This TCR was recovered from a human donor in a cohort sampled during active COVID-19. The rearrangement uses TRBV19 and TRBJ1-2; D not certain. Sequencing was performed on peripheral blood. Here the CDR3 DNA reads TGTGCCAACGCGACAATCTATGGCTACACCTTC. Encoded protein: CANATIYGYTF. The full variable domain, with the rest looked up from reference TRBV19 and TRBJ1-2, is DGGITQSPKYLFRKEGQNVTLSCEQNLNHDAMYWYRQDPGQGLRLIYYSQIVNDFQKGDIAEGYSVSREKKESFPLTVTSAQKNPTAFYLCANATIYGYTFGSGTRLTVV.